One sample yielded the 9 T cell receptor beta chains listed below, sequenced in a study of T cell responses to AZD1222 COVID-19 vaccine. Measured with immunoSEQ multiplex PCR; TCRdb has only the in-frame clones, and not every one. The sample consists of more than 85,000 clones, over 75% of them appearing once. This specimen consisted of peripheral blood, obtained on day 0 of AZD1222 vaccination. Receptors were obtained from an adult in good health.

The V gene is TRBV15, the J gene TRBJ2-3; 7 positions match TRBD1. From germline, CDR1 is LNHNV and CDR2 YYDKDF (reference sequence). The CDR3 length is 15 residues. V was clipped by 4 bases and J by 1 base; unmatched bases: 5. CDR3 sequence: CATSNLGQGTDTQYF. The CDR3 DNA reads as TGTGCCACCAGCAACCTCGGACAGGGCACAGATACGCAGTATTTT.

This clone came up a few times. The chain is built from TRBV5-1 and TRBJ2-1; D is ambiguous. The germline V gene has CDR1 SGHRS and CDR2 YFSETQ. The germline V and J ends were trimmed by 4 bases and 11 bases, with 19 bases remaining between them. CDR3 length equals 14 residues. CDR3 loop: CASSANPESSQQFF. The CDR3 bases are TGCGCCAGCAGCGCGAATCCGGAAAGTAGCCAGCAGTTCTTC.

DNA of the CDR3: TGTGCCAGCAGCTCAGGACACAGGGGAGGTGAGCAGTTCTTC. Protein: CASSSGHRGGEQFF. The J gene is TRBJ2-1, the V gene TRBV11-3; D is perhaps TRBD1 (7 bases). The germline V gene has CDR1 SGHNT and CDR2 YENEEA. The length of the CDR3 is 14 residues. The V and J ends lost 4 bases and 9 bases respectively, with 16 bases between them.

This clone was picked up one time. This chain links TRBV29-1 with TRBJ2-7; D gene unclear. The CDR3 runs 12 residues. V was clipped by 5 bases and J by 6 bases, with 14 bases between them. The germline gives CDR1 SQVTM, CDR2 ANQGSEA. In nucleotides, the CDR3 is TGCAGCGTTAACGACGGAACCCCCGAGCAGTACTTC. It yields the protein CSVNDGTPEQYF.

This chain uses TRBV14 with TRBJ2-2; D call uncertain. Trimming took 3 bases from V and 5 from J, leaving 4 bases between them. The CDR3 is made up of 12 amino acids. From germline, CDR1 is SGHDN and CDR2 FVKESK. CDR3 coding DNA: TGTGCCAGCAGCCAGGGAACCGGGGAGCTGTTTTTT. Translating gives CASSQGTGELFF.

This rearrangement joins TRBV10-3 to TRBJ2-2, with a weak D call TRBD1 (5 bases). V gave up 7 bases and J gave up 5 bases, with 17 bases separating them. In germline, CDR1 is ENHRY, CDR2 SYGVKD. The CDR3 totals 15 residues. CDR3 in amino acids: CAINTQGSGTGELFF. The CDR3 DNA is TGTGCCATCAACACCCAGGGTTCTGGTACCGGGGAGCTGTTTTTT.

This chain links TRBV27 with TRBJ1-1, with a tentative D call TRBD1 (5 bases). The CDR3 totals 14 residues. V was trimmed by 10 bases and J by 0 bases, leaving 15 bases between them. Looked up from germline, CDR1 is MNHEY and CDR2 is SMNVEV (reference sequence). The CDR3 sequence: CATRRGVMNTEAFF. CDR3 DNA: TGTGCCACCCGGCGGGGGGTAATGAACACTGAAGCTTTCTTT.

The rearrangement uses TRBV2 and TRBJ2-7; TRBD1 matches 7 bases. The ends lost 4 bases at V and 6 bases at J; junction bases unmatched: 6. The CDR3 consists of 13 residues. Germline V CDR1 and CDR2: SNHLY, FYNNEI. CDR3 loop: CASSATGLGEQYF. The DNA of the CDR3 is TGTGCCAGCAGTGCGACAGGGCTGGGCGAGCAGTACTTC.

The chain employs TRBV6-2 or TRBV6-3 and TRBJ1-1; perhaps TRBD1 as D (5 bases). V gave up 6 bases and J gave up 0 bases, with 11 bases separating them. CDR1 MNHEY and CDR2 SVGEGT come from the germline V gene. The CDR3 runs to 14 residues. The CDR3 reads CASSLDRLNTEAFF. The CDR3 nucleotides read TGTGCCAGCAGCCTAGACAGACTGAACACTGAAGCTTTCTTT.